A selection of T cell receptor beta chains follows, all from one sample in a study of blood T cell repertoires in COVID-19. This table comes from immunoSEQ multiplex PCR, and its TCRdb copy is limited to in-frame clones, with some not included. The sample holds more than 200,000 clones; roughly 88% are singletons and the top ten take around 3.7%. The source material was PBMCs or T cells enriched from blood (not recorded which). These TCRs come from a woman aged 30 to 39 who had been exposed to COVID-19. CDR3s leave out the opening cysteine and the closing phenylalanine or tryptophan.

j_gene: TRBJ2-3
v_gene: TRBV18
len: 14
CDR3aa: ASSKSRSPYTDTQY

j_gene: TRBJ2-1
v_gene: TRBV5-4
len: 13
CDR3aa: ASSFRGTTYNEQF

j_gene: TRBJ1-4
v_gene: TRBV5-1
len: 16
CDR3aa: ASSLGRAGGVTNEKLF

j_gene: TRBJ2-7
v_gene: TRBV2
len: 12
CDR3aa: ASRKRDNSYEQY

j_gene: TRBJ1-4
v_gene: TRBV25-1
len: 12
CDR3aa: ASSEWGGNEKLF

j_gene: TRBJ2-1
v_gene: TRBV19
len: 11
CDR3aa: ASRFLGEYEQF

j_gene: TRBJ2-1
v_gene: TRBV5-1
len: 12
CDR3aa: ASSSNRGGNEQF

j_gene: TRBJ1-5
v_gene: TRBV6-5
len: 11
CDR3aa: ASSYRGNQPQH

j_gene: TRBJ2-7
v_gene: TRBV10-3
len: 12
CDR3aa: AIRGTGADYEQY

j_gene: TRBJ1-1
v_gene: TRBV7-9
len: 15
CDR3aa: ASSLRPGETLNTEAF

j_gene: TRBJ1-4
v_gene: TRBV2
len: 13
CDR3aa: ASSGQGQGNEKLF

j_gene: TRBJ1-3
v_gene: TRBV6-1
len: 13
CDR3aa: ASSEERRVGNTIY

j_gene: TRBJ2-3
v_gene: TRBV11-2
len: 13
CDR3aa: ASSLAGALPDTQY

j_gene: TRBJ2-5
v_gene: TRBV2
len: 13
CDR3aa: ASSEASRGEETQY

j_gene: TRBJ1-2
v_gene: TRBV15
len: 14
CDR3aa: ATSRATDSTTYGYT

j_gene: TRBJ2-3
v_gene: TRBV5-6
len: 15
CDR3aa: ASSAEILAGGADTQY

j_gene: TRBJ2-4
v_gene: TRBV27
len: 14
CDR3aa: ASSTGLAGVKNIQY

j_gene: TRBJ1-1
v_gene: TRBV28
len: 9
CDR3aa: ASSFSREAF

j_gene: TRBJ1-1
v_gene: TRBV29-1
len: 16
CDR3aa: SVTPWLRTGPPNTEAF

j_gene: TRBJ2-2
v_gene: TRBV6-1
len: 10
CDR3aa: ASSEPIGELF

j_gene: TRBJ2-3
v_gene: TRBV27
len: 12
CDR3aa: ASNRQGATDTQY

j_gene: TRBJ1-5
v_gene: TRBV20-1
len: 13
CDR3aa: SASDSRRVNQPQH

j_gene: TRBJ2-1
v_gene: TRBV30
len: 16
CDR3aa: AWTNDLPTSGGYNEQF